A single sample gave rise to the 32 T cell receptor beta chains below, sequenced in a study of blood T cell repertoires in COVID-19. Profiling relied on immunoSEQ multiplex PCR, and the TCRdb table lists in-frame clones only, not all of them. This table holds 310,000 or so clones, around 90% found once. Sequences were obtained from PBMCs or T cells enriched from blood (not recorded which). The receptors here all came from a woman aged 18-35 years with acute COVID-19.

CDR3 protein: CAISTREGPYNEQFF. The CDR3 coding sequence is TGTGCCATCTCGACCCGGGAGGGCCCGTACAATGAGCAGTTCTTC. This chain links TRBV10-3 with TRBJ2-1, with 8 nucleotides matching TRBD2. The CDR3 covers 15 residues. The germline gives CDR1 ENHRY, CDR2 SYGVKD. The V and J ends lost 8 bases and 4 bases, in that order; junction bases with no gene match: 10.

V and J are TRBV19 and TRBJ2-5; D remains ambiguous. Germline CDR1 reads LNHDA; CDR2 reads SQIVND (reference sequence). CDR3 length: 15 amino acids. V gave up 2 bases and J gave up 2 bases, with 12 bases separating them. This CDR3 reads CASSISPRVQETQYF. CDR3 bases: TGTGCCAGTAGTATATCCCCTCGGGTACAAGAGACCCAGTACTTC.

The CDR3 DNA sequence: TGTGCCAGCAGACAGGGGACCGACACCGGGGAGCTGTTTTTT. Encoded protein: CASRQGTDTGELFF. V and J are TRBV25-1 and TRBJ2-2, with TRBD1 matching 7 bases. In germline, CDR1 is MGHDK, CDR2 SYGVNS. The V gene end was trimmed by 6 bases and the J gene end by 3 bases; junction bases not matched to a gene: 4. This CDR3 has 14 amino acids.

The rearrangement links TRBV5-1 to TRBJ1-1; a possible D gene is TRBD1 (6 bases). Germline lookup yields CDR1 SGHRS and CDR2 YFSETQ. This CDR3 has 15 residues. Trimming cost V 4 bases and J 0 bases, with 13 bases left between them. This CDR3 is CASSEIQGLNTEAFF. CDR3 coding DNA: TGCGCCAGCAGCGAAATACAGGGACTGAACACTGAAGCTTTCTTT. Full variable domain (rest looked up from reference TRBV5-1 and TRBJ1-1): KAGVTQTPRYLIKTRGQQVTLSCSPISGHRSVSWYQQTPGQGLQFLFEYFSETQRNKGNFPGRFSGRQFSNSRSEMNVSTLELGDSALYLCASSEIQGLNTEAFFGQGTRLTVV.

This clone has a handful of counts. This chain uses TRBV28 with TRBJ2-7, with 9 bases identical to TRBD2. Trimming took 5 bases from V and 3 from J; bases not matched to a gene: 17. The V gene's germline CDR1 is MDHEN and CDR2 SYDVKM. The CDR3 runs to 18 residues. CDR3 sequence reads: CASSPIPSGNRRYYEQYF. Written as DNA, the CDR3 is TGTGCCAGCAGTCCCATCCCTAGCGGGAATAGGCGGTACTACGAGCAGTACTTC.

This clone was detected a few times. V gene TRBV7-8 combines with J gene TRBJ2-2; D remains unclear. V was cut by 0 bases and J by 4 bases, with 15 bases left in between. This CDR3 has 17 amino acids. Germline V gives CDR1 SGHVS, CDR2 FQNEAQ. In DNA, the CDR3 is TGTGCCAGCAGCTTAGCGACCCTTTTAGCTACCACCGGGGAGCTGTTTTTT. This encodes CASSLATLLATTGELFF.

The chain uses TRBV6-5 and TRBJ1-1, with a possible D match to TRBD1 (5 bases). The CDR3 length is 14 residues. Trimming left V 0 bases short and J 4 bases short, with 9 bases between. The germline gives CDR1 MNHEY, CDR2 SVGAGI. The CDR3 DNA sequence: TGTGCCAGCAGTTACTCACGGGGGAGCACTGAAGCTTTCTTT. This encodes CASSYSRGSTEAFF.

The V call is TRBV28, the J call TRBJ2-3; TRBD2 agrees at 10 bases. V was clipped by 2 bases and J by 1 base; unmatched bases: 15. The V gene's germline CDR1 is MDHEN and CDR2 SYDVKM. CDR3 length: 20 amino acids. The CDR3, as DNA: TGTGCCAGCAGTTTAATCACTAGCGGGATTATATCCCCTGGCACAGATACGCAGTATTTT. This codes for CASSLITSGIISPGTDTQYF.

This chain joins TRBV11-2 and TRBJ1-1, with D maybe TRBD1 (6 bases). The CDR3 runs 16 residues. Trimming removed 1 base at V and 0 bases at J, with 12 bases between. Germline V gene lookup returns CDR1 SGHAT and CDR2 FQNNGV. Here the CDR3 DNA reads TGTGCCAGCAGCTTAGGGCGGGGGACAATGAACACTGAAGCTTTCTTT. Amino acids: CASSLGRGTMNTEAFF.

This chain uses TRBV5-1 with TRBJ1-1; D unresolved. The CDR3 loop spans 13 amino acids. V was shortened by 5 bases and J by 3 bases, with 11 bases between the two germline ends. Germline CDR1 is SGHRS and CDR2 is YFSETQ. The CDR3 nucleotides are TGCGCCAGCAGAGCCCCCGATGACACTGAAGCTTTCTTT. Translation: CASRAPDDTEAFF.

The V gene is TRBV4-1, the J gene TRBJ2-2; 7 positions agree with TRBD1. V was pared by 4 bases and J by 1 base, with 6 bases of the junction left unmatched. Germline loops: CDR1 MGHRA, CDR2 YSYEKL. The CDR3 totals 16 residues. The chain's CDR3 is CASSLQGIQNTGELFF. Here the CDR3 DNA reads TGCGCCAGCAGCCTACAGGGGATTCAGAACACCGGGGAGCTGTTTTTT.

The chain carries TRBV3-1 (or the pseudogene TRBV3-2) and TRBJ1-4, with 7 positions matching TRBD1. The CDR3 totals 15 residues. V was pared by 3 bases and J by 5 bases, with 6 bases of the junction left unmatched. Looked up from germline, CDR1 is LGHDT and CDR2 is YNNKEL (reference sequence). The CDR3 sequence: CASSQSDRRNEKLFF. The CDR3 DNA follows: TGTGCCAGCAGCCAGTCGGACAGGCGAAATGAAAAACTGTTTTTT.

The chain recombines TRBV30 with TRBJ1-3, with D possibly being TRBD1 (5 bases). The CDR3 extends over 13 amino acids. Germline CDR1 is GTSNPN and CDR2 is SVGIG (reference sequence). The V end was cut by 1 base, the J end by 1 base, with 5 bases between. CDR3 bases: TGTGCCTGGAGTGGACAGTCTGGAAACACCATATATTTT. Its translation is CAWSGQSGNTIYF.

This rearrangement joins TRBV7-2 to TRBJ1-2; no reliable D call. Trimming cost V 0 bases and J 6 bases, with 8 bases left between them. Germline V gene lookup returns CDR1 SGHTA and CDR2 FQGNSA. The CDR3 is 13 residues long. Here the CDR3 reads CASSLAPGDGYTF. The CDR3 coding sequence is TGTGCCAGCAGCTTAGCGCCGGGAGATGGCTACACCTTC.

This chain joins TRBV5-1 and TRBJ2-1, with D unresolved. This CDR3 is built from 13 residues. V was shortened by 0 bases and J by 9 bases, with 10 bases between the two germline ends. CDR1 is SGHRS and CDR2 is YFSETQ in the germline V gene. CDR3 loop: CASSLVVNGEQFF. DNA of the CDR3: TGCGCCAGCAGCTTGGTGGTTAACGGTGAGCAGTTCTTC.

The chain recombines TRBV14 with TRBJ1-1; 8 bases fit TRBD1. This CDR3 comprises 17 residues. V lost 0 bases to trimming and J lost 3 bases; unmatched junction nucleotides: 9. Germline V lookup: CDR1 SGHDN, CDR2 FVKESK. The CDR3 DNA sequence: TGTGCCAGCAGCCAAGATGGTGGGACAGGCCCCTACACTGAAGCTTTCTTT. Encoded protein: CASSQDGGTGPYTEAFF.

This clone was found once. The rearrangement links TRBV11-2 to TRBJ2-5, with no clear D. V lost 3 bases and J 4 bases, leaving 18 bases between the germline ends. Germline CDR1 is SGHAT and CDR2 is FQNNGV. The CDR3 runs to 16 residues. The CDR3 nucleotides read TGTGCCAGCAGCTTGTTCAGGTCCTGGCTTTCAGAGACCCAGTACTTC. Its translation is CASSLFRSWLSETQYF. The variable domain in full, completed from reference TRBV11-2 and TRBJ2-5, reads EAGVAQSPRYKIIEKRQSVAFWCNPISGHATLYWYQQILGQGPKLLIQFQNNGVVDDSQLPKDRFSAERLKGVDSTLKIQPAKLEDSAVYLCASSLFRSWLSETQYFGPGTRLLVL.

The V call is TRBV6-5, the J call TRBJ1-6; TRBD1 might be the D (5 bases). This CDR3 is 15 amino acids long. The germline CDR1 and CDR2 sequences are MNHEY and SVGAGI. Trimming shortened V by 1 base and J by 8 bases, and 12 bases separated the two germline ends. CDR3 sequence: CASSYFQGEDSPLHF. CDR3 bases: TGTGCCAGCAGTTACTTCCAGGGTGAGGATTCACCCCTCCACTTT.

The chain joins TRBV18 to TRBJ1-4; a weak D match, TRBD1 (5 bases). Germline V gene lookup returns CDR1 KGHSH and CDR2 LQKENI. Deletions cut 3 bases from V and 0 bases from J, with 5 bases between. The CDR3 extends over 14 amino acids. This CDR3 reads CASSPRATNEKLFF. CDR3 DNA sequence: TGTGCCAGCTCACCCAGGGCAACTAATGAAAAACTGTTTTTT.

The rearrangement joins TRBV25-1 to TRBJ2-6, with 9 positions matching TRBD1. In germline, CDR1 is MGHDK, CDR2 SYGVNS. After removal of 4 bases from V and 0 bases from J, the junction contained 7 bases not matched to a gene. The length of the CDR3 is 18 residues. The CDR3 here is CASSGYRGRLSGANVLTF. The CDR3 DNA follows: TGTGCCAGCAGTGGTTACAGGGGGCGTCTCTCTGGGGCCAACGTCCTGACTTTC.

The rearrangement uses TRBV28 and TRBJ2-7; the match to TRBD2 covers 7 bases. Germline CDR1 and CDR2: MDHEN and SYDVKM. V shed 0 bases, J shed 7 bases, and the junction held 6 bases outside the gene matches. This CDR3 has 14 amino acids. CDR3 amino acids: CASSLWRERLEQYF. DNA for the CDR3: TGTGCCAGCAGTTTATGGCGGGAGAGGTTAGAGCAGTACTTC. The whole variable domain, filled in from reference TRBV28 and TRBJ2-7, reads DVKVTQSSRYLVKRTGEKVFLECVQDMDHENMFWYRQDPGLGLRLIYFSYDVKMKEKGDIPEGYSVSREKKERFSLILESASTNQTSMYLCASSLWRERLEQYFGPGTRLTVT.

The chain combines TRBV4-1 with TRBJ1-2; D remains ambiguous. CDR3 length equals 16 residues. Trimming stripped 0 bases from V and 3 bases from J, with 14 bases between. In germline, CDR1 is MGHRA, CDR2 YSYEKL. The CDR3 DNA reads as TGCGCCAGCAGCCAAGATCGAGGGTACGTCTACTATGGCTACACCTTC. This encodes CASSQDRGYVYYGYTF.

The chain has TRBV5-1 and TRBJ1-1; 8 bases match TRBD1. The trim removed 1 base at V and 5 bases at J, leaving 7 bases unmatched. The CDR3 spans 15 residues. Germline assignment: CDR1 SGHRS and CDR2 YFSETQ. CDR3 loop: CASSLLSRGHTEAFF. CDR3 DNA: TGCGCCAGCAGCTTGCTAAGCAGGGGGCATACTGAAGCTTTCTTT.

This clone was recorded once. The chain couples TRBV5-1 to TRBJ1-6, with D perhaps matching TRBD1 (6 bases). CDR3 length: 15 amino acids. V was trimmed by 0 bases and J by 8 bases, leaving 12 bases between them. Germline values: CDR1 SGHRS, CDR2 YFSETQ. The CDR3 nucleotides are TGCGCCAGCAGCTTGGACCCAGGGGCAGATTCACCCCTCCACTTT. It codes for CASSLDPGADSPLHF.

In this sample, this clone turned up once. The V call is TRBV19, the J call TRBJ1-3; D remains unclear. CDR3 length: 15 residues. The V gene's germline CDR1 is LNHDA and CDR2 SQIVND (reference sequence). Trimming removed 5 bases at V and 2 bases at J, with 13 bases between. The chain's CDR3 is CASSSQAGTGNTIYF. For the CDR3, the DNA is TGTGCCAGTAGTTCCCAAGCGGGGACTGGAAACACCATATATTTT.

The V and J genes are TRBV20-1 and TRBJ1-1; D not certain. Germline-derived CDR1 and CDR2 are DFQATT and SNEGSKA (reference sequence). V gave up 6 bases and J gave up 3 bases, with 14 bases separating them. The CDR3 contains 13 residues. CDR3 region: CSASQSRDTEAFF. The DNA of the CDR3 is TGCAGTGCCAGTCAAAGTCGGGACACTGAAGCTTTCTTT.

J is TRBJ2-6 and V is TRBV24-1, with D possibly matching TRBD1 (5 bases). This CDR3 region has 17 residues. V shed 2 bases and J shed 2 bases, with 12 bases lying between them. CDR1 is KGHDR, CDR2 SFDVKD, per germline. CDR3 bases: TGTGCCACCAGTGATTCCAGGGTGTCTCCTGGGGCCAACGTCCTGACTTTC. Its translation: CATSDSRVSPGANVLTF.

The chain carries TRBV9 and TRBJ1-4; 8 bases agree with TRBD1. The CDR3 contains 14 residues. The germline V gene has CDR1 SGDLS and CDR2 YYNGEE. V lost 4 bases to trimming and J lost 7 bases; unmatched junction nucleotides: 6. CDR3 amino acids: CASSPDRGAEKLFF. CDR3 DNA sequence: TGTGCCAGCAGCCCTGACAGGGGCGCTGAAAAACTGTTTTTT.

The chain has TRBV27 and TRBJ2-3; D perhaps matches TRBD1 (5 bases). Germline V lookup: CDR1 MNHEY, CDR2 SMNVEV (reference sequence). Trimming took 5 bases from V and 3 from J, leaving 15 bases between them. The CDR3 contains 15 residues. The CDR3 reads CASSPSSRVTDTQYF. CDR3 nucleotide sequence: TGTGCCAGCAGTCCCTCCTCCAGGGTAACAGATACGCAGTATTTT.

J is TRBJ1-1 and V is TRBV4-1; D is ambiguous. Germline V gene data show CDR1 as MGHRA and CDR2 as YSYEKL. V gave up 1 base and J gave up 3 bases, with 9 bases separating them. This CDR3 is 14 amino acids long. The CDR3 nucleotides read TGCGCCAGCAGCCAAGTGAAGAGGGACACTGAAGCTTTCTTT. Amino acids: CASSQVKRDTEAFF.

V gene TRBV3-1 (or the pseudogene TRBV3-2) combines with J gene TRBJ1-4; D remains unclear. Trimming removed 3 bases at V and 7 bases at J, with 6 bases between. This CDR3 has 12 amino acids. Germline V lookup: CDR1 LGHDT, CDR2 YNNKEL (reference sequence). CDR3 amino acids: CASSHQAEKLFF. The CDR3 nucleotides are TGTGCCAGCAGCCACCAGGCTGAAAAACTGTTTTTT.

This chain links TRBV6-1 with TRBJ1-2; D not certain. The CDR3 loop spans 14 amino acids. V lost 1 base and J lost 0, with 6 bases in between. Germline loops: CDR1 MNHNS, CDR2 SASEGT. The CDR3 DNA reads as TGTGCCAGCAGTGAAGGCACGGCTAACTATGGCTACACCTTC. This codes for CASSEGTANYGYTF.